Listed below are T cell receptor beta chains from one sample, sequenced in a study of human T cells and chemical hapten exposure. One entry per CDR3 protein results from TCRdb running MiXCR on the RACE reads. The data show some 81,000 distinct CDR3 sequences, 7% to 9.5% seen once. The sequenced sample consisted of whole blood. Source of these receptors: a female donor in good health. Some clones in this sample may be carry-over from other donors' samples. Each CDR3 is given with its conserved first and last residue. D genes are given only for firm matches. Size is omitted from some rows. Given values are once, few, many or a class for expanded clones.

abundance: many; len: 15; v_gene: TRBV6-2/TRBV6-3; d_gene: TRBD1; j_gene: TRBJ1-1; CDR3nt: TGTGCCAGCAGTTCCGGCTATACAGGGGAAACTGAAGCTTTCTTT; CDR3aa: CASSSGYTGETEAFF
abundance: -; len: 13; v_gene: TRBV18; d_gene: -; j_gene: TRBJ1-2; CDR3nt: TGTGCCAGCTCACTAGGACAGAGAAGTGGCTACACCTTC; CDR3aa: CASSLGQRSGYTF
abundance: many; len: 19; v_gene: TRBV11-2; d_gene: -; j_gene: TRBJ2-4; CDR3nt: TGTGCCAGCAGCTTAGGAAGGAGGGACCTCCCGGGAGCCAAAAACATTCAGTACTTC; CDR3aa: CASSLGRRDLPGAKNIQYF
abundance: -; len: 13; v_gene: TRBV28; d_gene: -; j_gene: TRBJ2-7; CDR3nt: TGTGCCAGCAGTTTAAGGGGGACGTACGAGCAGTACTTC; CDR3aa: CASSLRGTYEQYF
abundance: many; len: 16; v_gene: TRBV9; d_gene: TRBD1; j_gene: TRBJ1-1; CDR3nt: TGTGCCAGCAGCGAGGACAGGGGCAATATGAACACTGAAGCTTTCTTT; CDR3aa: CASSEDRGNMNTEAFF
abundance: few; len: 14; v_gene: TRBV30; d_gene: -; j_gene: TRBJ2-7; CDR3nt: TGTGCCTGGAGTCCGACCCCGTTCTCCTACGAGCAGTACTTC; CDR3aa: CAWSPTPFSYEQYF
abundance: once; len: 14; v_gene: TRBV18; d_gene: TRBD1; j_gene: TRBJ1-5; CDR3nt: TGTGCCAGCTCCGCGGGACAGGGGTTGGGGCCCCAGAATTTT; CDR3aa: CASSAGQGLGPQNF
abundance: few; len: 14; v_gene: TRBV6-5; d_gene: -; j_gene: TRBJ2-6; CDR3nt: TGTGCCAGCAGAGGTCCCTCTGGGGCCAACGTCCTGACTTTC; CDR3aa: CASRGPSGANVLTF
abundance: -; len: 12; v_gene: TRBV20-1; d_gene: -; j_gene: TRBJ2-1; CDR3nt: TGCAGTGCTCGAGAGGGGGATGTCCGCAAGTTCTTC; CDR3aa: CSAREGDVRKFF
abundance: -; len: 18; v_gene: TRBV4-2; d_gene: -; j_gene: TRBJ1-6; CDR3nt: TGTGCCAGCAGCCAAGTTTCCCCAGGGAGCTCCTATAATTCACCCCTCCACTTT; CDR3aa: CASSQVSPGSSYNSPLHF
abundance: -; len: 15; v_gene: TRBV20-1; d_gene: -; j_gene: TRBJ1-4; CDR3nt: TGCAGTGCTAGAGAAGGAAACTACAGGAATGAAAAACTGTTTTTT; CDR3aa: CSAREGNYRNEKLFF
abundance: -; len: 15; v_gene: TRBV5-1; d_gene: -; j_gene: TRBJ1-4; CDR3nt: TGCGCCAGCAGCTTGGTTGCGGACAATAATGAAAAACTGTTTTTT; CDR3aa: CASSLVADNNEKLFF
abundance: -; len: 17; v_gene: TRBV27; d_gene: TRBD2; j_gene: TRBJ2-5; CDR3nt: TGTGCCAGCAAGGGACTAGCGGGGGGGCACCCTTGGGAGACCCAGTACTTC; CDR3aa: CASKGLAGGHPWETQYF
abundance: few; len: 16; v_gene: TRBV4-3; d_gene: -; j_gene: TRBJ1-2; CDR3nt: TGCGCCAGCAGCCAAGATACAAGTAAATCTAACTATGGCTACACCTTC; CDR3aa: CASSQDTSKSNYGYTF
abundance: many; len: 14; v_gene: TRBV2; d_gene: -; j_gene: TRBJ2-5; CDR3nt: TGTGCCAGCAGTGGGGCCAGCGTCCAAGAGACCCAGTACTTC; CDR3aa: CASSGASVQETQYF
abundance: many; len: 13; v_gene: TRBV6-4; d_gene: -; j_gene: TRBJ2-3; CDR3nt: TGTGCCAGCAGTCTTACTAGCACAGATACGCAGTATTTT; CDR3aa: CASSLTSTDTQYF
abundance: -; len: 16; v_gene: TRBV13; d_gene: -; j_gene: TRBJ1-6; CDR3nt: TGTGCCAGCAGCTTAGGGCGGGGGGTTTATAATTCACCCCTCCACTTT; CDR3aa: CASSLGRGVYNSPLHF
abundance: many; len: 17; v_gene: TRBV20-1; d_gene: TRBD2; j_gene: TRBJ2-3; CDR3nt: TGCAGTGCTAGAGAACGAGAGGGACTAGCGAGCACAGATACGCAGTATTTT; CDR3aa: CSAREREGLASTDTQYF
abundance: many; len: 17; v_gene: TRBV20-1; d_gene: -; j_gene: TRBJ2-4; CDR3nt: TGCAGTGCTGACGGGGGGCGAGAGATTCTAGCCAAAAACATTCAGTACTTC; CDR3aa: CSADGGREILAKNIQYF
abundance: many; len: 12; v_gene: TRBV12-3/TRBV12-4; d_gene: -; j_gene: TRBJ2-1; CDR3nt: TGTGCCAGCAGTTTTGGAGGGGCGGAGCAGTTCTTC; CDR3aa: CASSFGGAEQFF
abundance: few; len: 15; v_gene: TRBV9; d_gene: TRBD2; j_gene: TRBJ2-1; CDR3nt: TGTGCCAGCGCTTTAACTAGCGGGGTGGGGTATGAGCAGTTCTTC; CDR3aa: CASALTSGVGYEQFF
abundance: many; len: 14; v_gene: TRBV6-1; d_gene: -; j_gene: TRBJ1-4; CDR3nt: TGTGCCAGCAGTGAGCCGGTCTTCAATGAAAAACTGTTTTTT; CDR3aa: CASSEPVFNEKLFF
abundance: few; len: 16; v_gene: TRBV7-3; d_gene: -; j_gene: TRBJ1-2; CDR3nt: TGTGCCAGCAGCTTTCGGCGCGGTGCTATTTCGCATGGCTACACCTTC; CDR3aa: CASSFRRGAISHGYTF
abundance: many; len: 14; v_gene: TRBV15; d_gene: -; j_gene: TRBJ2-3; CDR3nt: TGTGCCACCAGCAGAGGCGGGTTCACAGATACGCAGTATTTT; CDR3aa: CATSRGGFTDTQYF
abundance: -; len: 15; v_gene: TRBV6-2/TRBV6-3; d_gene: TRBD2; j_gene: TRBJ2-3; CDR3nt: TGTGCCAGCAGTTACGGGACTAGTAGCACAGATACGCAGTATTTT; CDR3aa: CASSYGTSSTDTQYF
abundance: -; len: 16; v_gene: TRBV5-4; d_gene: -; j_gene: TRBJ2-5; CDR3nt: TGTGCCAGCAGCTTGAGGGACGGACGGTACCAAGAGACCCAGTACTTC; CDR3aa: CASSLRDGRYQETQYF
abundance: many; len: 14; v_gene: TRBV7-9; d_gene: -; j_gene: TRBJ1-6; CDR3nt: TGTGCCAGCAGCTTGGGTCGACAGACCTCACCCCTCCACTTT; CDR3aa: CASSLGRQTSPLHF
abundance: many; len: 16; v_gene: TRBV6-5; d_gene: -; j_gene: TRBJ2-6; CDR3nt: TGTGCCAGCAGTCGGGACGGGAGCTCTGGGGCCAACGTCCTGACTTTC; CDR3aa: CASSRDGSSGANVLTF
abundance: few; len: 15; v_gene: TRBV6-5; d_gene: -; j_gene: TRBJ2-6; CDR3nt: TGTGCCAGCAGTCGGGGGGCCCCTGGGGCCAACGTCCTGACTTTC; CDR3aa: CASSRGAPGANVLTF
abundance: few; len: 14; v_gene: TRBV12-3/TRBV12-4; d_gene: TRBD2; j_gene: TRBJ2-3; CDR3nt: TGTGCCAGCAGTTTTTCCGGGGGGAGGGATACGCAGTATTTT; CDR3aa: CASSFSGGRDTQYF
abundance: -; len: 20; v_gene: TRBV7-9; d_gene: TRBD2; j_gene: TRBJ2-3; CDR3nt: TGTGTCAGCAGCCGGGCGGGGACTAGCCGATTTTTGAGGGGAAAAGATACGCAGTATTTT; CDR3aa: CVSSRAGTSRFLRGKDTQYF
abundance: many; len: 15; v_gene: TRBV6-5; d_gene: -; j_gene: TRBJ2-7; CDR3nt: TGTGCCAGTCTGTCGTACACTGGGACCTCCTACGAGCAGTACTTC; CDR3aa: CASLSYTGTSYEQYF
abundance: -; len: 14; v_gene: TRBV10-3; d_gene: -; j_gene: TRBJ2-7; CDR3nt: TGTGCCACCATGGACGTCCTAGCCTCCTACGAGCAGTACTTC; CDR3aa: CATMDVLASYEQYF
abundance: many; len: 17; v_gene: TRBV3-1; d_gene: TRBD2; j_gene: TRBJ2-2; CDR3nt: TGTGCCAGCAGCCCCCGGGGTAGCGGGGGGATTACCGGGGAGCTGTTTTTT; CDR3aa: CASSPRGSGGITGELFF
abundance: few; len: 17; v_gene: TRBV5-1; d_gene: TRBD2; j_gene: TRBJ2-3; CDR3nt: TGCGCCAGCAGCTTGGGCCGACTAGCGGGGCACACAGATACGCAGTATTTT; CDR3aa: CASSLGRLAGHTDTQYF
abundance: few; len: 14; v_gene: TRBV12-3/TRBV12-4; d_gene: TRBD1; j_gene: TRBJ1-2; CDR3nt: TGTGCCAGCAGTCCGACAGGGGGCCGGGTTGGCTACACCTTC; CDR3aa: CASSPTGGRVGYTF
abundance: -; len: 13; v_gene: TRBV3-1; d_gene: TRBD1; j_gene: TRBJ2-1; CDR3nt: TGTGCCAGCAGCCCGACAGGGTACGGTGAGCAGTTCTTC; CDR3aa: CASSPTGYGEQFF
abundance: -; len: 18; v_gene: TRBV4-2; d_gene: TRBD2; j_gene: TRBJ2-3; CDR3nt: TGTGCCAGCAGCCAAGAGGGACGGAGCGGGGGTTTGACAGATACGCAGTATTTT; CDR3aa: CASSQEGRSGGLTDTQYF
abundance: medium-sized; len: 13; v_gene: TRBV10-3; d_gene: -; j_gene: TRBJ2-2; CDR3nt: TGTGCCATCAGTGAGAGCGACACCGGGGAGCTGTTTTTT; CDR3aa: CAISESDTGELFF
abundance: many; len: 19; v_gene: TRBV7-8; d_gene: TRBD2; j_gene: TRBJ2-1; CDR3nt: TGTGCCAGCAGCTACCCGGGACTAGCGGGGACTAGCTCCTACAATGAGCAGTTCTTC; CDR3aa: CASSYPGLAGTSSYNEQFF
abundance: many; len: 16; v_gene: TRBV23-1; d_gene: -; j_gene: TRBJ2-5; CDR3nt: TGCGCCAGCAGTCAATCCGGGCAGGGGGGGGTGGAGACCCAGTACTTC; CDR3aa: CASSQSGQGGVETQYF
abundance: many; len: 15; v_gene: TRBV5-5; d_gene: -; j_gene: TRBJ1-6; CDR3nt: TGTGCCAGCAGCTATGGGACGGCTAATAATTCACCCCTCCACTTT; CDR3aa: CASSYGTANNSPLHF
abundance: -; len: 16; v_gene: TRBV10-3; d_gene: -; j_gene: TRBJ1-2; CDR3nt: TGTGCCATCAGTGTCAGGGGAGGGAGTCGGTACTATGGCTACACCTTC; CDR3aa: CAISVRGGSRYYGYTF
abundance: many; len: 13; v_gene: TRBV2; d_gene: -; j_gene: TRBJ2-3; CDR3nt: TGTGCCAGCAGTGAAAGGGGGGCAGATACGCAGTATTTT; CDR3aa: CASSERGADTQYF
abundance: many; len: 14; v_gene: TRBV7-2; d_gene: -; j_gene: TRBJ2-3; CDR3nt: TGTGCCAGCAGCTTAACAGGGTTCACAGATACGCAGTATTTT; CDR3aa: CASSLTGFTDTQYF
abundance: few; len: 15; v_gene: TRBV6-2/TRBV6-3; d_gene: TRBD1; j_gene: TRBJ2-1; CDR3nt: TGTGCCAGCAGTTACATGGGGACAGAATACAATGAGCAGTTCTTC; CDR3aa: CASSYMGTEYNEQFF
abundance: -; len: 14; v_gene: TRBV6-5; d_gene: -; j_gene: TRBJ1-3; CDR3nt: TGTGCCACCTCGGGGGGAAGCTCTGGAAACACCATATATTTT; CDR3aa: CATSGGSSGNTIYF
abundance: many; len: 13; v_gene: TRBV6-6; d_gene: -; j_gene: TRBJ1-1; CDR3nt: TGTGCTTTAATAACAAGCGGGAACACTGAAGCTTTCTTT; CDR3aa: CALITSGNTEAFF
abundance: many; len: 12; v_gene: TRBV29-1; d_gene: -; j_gene: TRBJ2-3; CDR3nt: TGCAGCGTTGTACGGGGGCTAGATACGCAGTATTTT; CDR3aa: CSVVRGLDTQYF
abundance: -; len: 13; v_gene: TRBV20-1; d_gene: TRBD2; j_gene: TRBJ2-7; CDR3nt: TGCAGTGCTTATTGGACTAGCAGCTACGAGCAGTACTTC; CDR3aa: CSAYWTSSYEQYF